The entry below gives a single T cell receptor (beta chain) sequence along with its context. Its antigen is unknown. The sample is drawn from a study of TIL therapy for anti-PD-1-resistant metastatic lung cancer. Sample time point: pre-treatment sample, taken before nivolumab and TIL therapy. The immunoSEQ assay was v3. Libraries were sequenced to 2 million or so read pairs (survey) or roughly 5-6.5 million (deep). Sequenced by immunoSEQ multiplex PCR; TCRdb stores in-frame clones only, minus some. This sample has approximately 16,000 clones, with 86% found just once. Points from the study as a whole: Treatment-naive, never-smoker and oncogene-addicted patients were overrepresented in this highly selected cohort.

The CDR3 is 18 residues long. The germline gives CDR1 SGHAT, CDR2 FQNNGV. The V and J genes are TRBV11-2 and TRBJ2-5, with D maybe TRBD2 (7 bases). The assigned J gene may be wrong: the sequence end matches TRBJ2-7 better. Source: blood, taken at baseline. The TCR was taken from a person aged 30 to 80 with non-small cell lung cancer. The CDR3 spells CASTTNGGREESAYEQYF. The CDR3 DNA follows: TGTGCCAGCACCACTAACGGGGGGCGCGAAGAATCCGCCTACGAGCAGTACTTC.